These T cell receptor beta chains were read from a single sample in a study of vaccination and CD4 T cells after COVID-19. These TCRs are of unknown antigen specificity. TCRdb processed the PCR reads anew with MiXCR; each CDR3 protein has one entry. Here the sample spans around 20,000 distinct CDR3 sequences, 55% to 70% being singletons. Sample: CD4+ T cells from blood, cultured in vitro, taken after SARS-CoV-2 vaccination. The receptors shown here come from a human donor who had recovered from COVID-19. The CDR3 runs from the conserved cysteine through the conserved F or W. Fields, in order: V gene, J gene, D gene, clone size, CDR3 protein, CDR3 DNA. The D gene is left open where the match is weak. The size entry is marked missing in some rows and otherwise reads once, few, many or a size class.

TRBV5-1	TRBJ2-1	TRBD2	-	CASSPGLAAVNEQFF	TGCGCCAGCAGCCCGGGACTAGCGGCGGTCAATGAGCAGTTCTTC
TRBV7-3	TRBJ1-6	-	-	CASSPQGSNNSPLHF	TGTGCCAGCAGCCCTCAGGGGTCGAATAATTCACCCCTCCATTTT
TRBV19	TRBJ2-2	TRBD1	-	CASTGTGGTGELFF	TGTGCCAGTACCGGGACAGGGGGTACCGGGGAGCTGTTTTTT
TRBV28	TRBJ2-5	-	few	CASTPKLGKETQYF	TGTGCCAGCACCCCGAAGTTGGGGAAAGAGACCCAGTACTTC
TRBV7-2	TRBJ2-7	-	-	CASSLVSYEQYF	TGTGCCAGCAGCTTAGTTTCCTACGAGCAGTACTTC
TRBV20-1	TRBJ2-7	-	-	CSARTESYEQYF	TGCAGTGCAAGGACAGAGTCCTACGAGCAGTACTTC
TRBV4-2	TRBJ1-5	TRBD1	few	CASSPTGGRDQPQHF	TGTGCCAGCAGCCCGACAGGGGGCCGTGATCAGCCCCAGCATTTT
TRBV5-4	TRBJ1-1	-	-	CASSLEPSNTEAFF	TGTGCCAGCAGCTTGGAACCGTCGAACACTGAAGCTTTCTTT
TRBV20-1	TRBJ1-1	-	few	CSALQRTEAFF	TGCAGTGCGCTTCAGAGGACTGAAGCTTTCTTT
TRBV21-1	TRBJ1-6	-	-	CASSVGTGAGKSGSPLHF	-
TRBV5-4	TRBJ1-6	-	-	CASSLARGGSNSPLHF	TGTGCCAGCAGCTTGGCCAGGGGAGGCAGTAATTCACCCCTCCACTTT
TRBV7-3	TRBJ1-1	-	-	CASSFSGPGGEAFF	TGTGCCAGCAGCTTCTCGGGTCCCGGGGGTGAAGCTTTCTTT
TRBV7-9	TRBJ1-1	TRBD1	-	CASSRKDRASTEAFF	TGTGCCAGCAGCCGGAAGGACAGGGCTAGTACTGAAGCTTTCTTT
TRBV3-1	TRBJ2-5	-	-	CASSHNTGSQETQYF	TGTGCCAGCAGCCATAATACAGGGTCCCAAGAGACCCAGTACTTC
TRBV6-1	TRBJ1-1	-	-	CASTGTRRWNTEAFF	TGTGCCAGCACCGGGACCCGACGATGGAACACTGAAGCTTTCTTT
TRBV19	TRBJ2-7	-	-	CASSHRPGLGAEQYF	TGTGCCAGTAGCCATCGGCCAGGGCTTGGGGCCGAGCAGTACTTC
TRBV30	TRBJ2-1	-	-	CAWGGDSASEQFF	TGTGCCTGGGGGGGGGACAGTGCGAGTGAGCAGTTCTTC
TRBV6-2/TRBV6-3	TRBJ1-5	-	-	CASSYHSGEYQPQHF	TGTGCCAGCAGTTACCATTCCGGGGAGTACCAGCCCCAGCATTTT
TRBV7-2	TRBJ2-6	-	once	CASSLVVGSGANVLTF	TGTGCCAGCAGCTTAGTTGTCGGTTCTGGGGCCAACGTCCTGACTTTC
TRBV6-2/TRBV6-3	TRBJ2-1	-	-	CASSQVGQSSYNEQFF	TGTGCCAGCAGCCAAGTCGGACAGAGCTCCTACAATGAGCAGTTCTTC
TRBV2	TRBJ2-3	TRBD1	-	CASRKMDRAGDTQYF	TGTGCCAGCCGGAAAATGGACAGGGCGGGAGATACGCAGTATTTT
TRBV6-2/TRBV6-3	TRBJ1-1	-	few	CASRNPAGRIATEAFF	TGTGCCAGCAGAAACCCGGCAGGGCGGATAGCCACTGAAGCTTTCTTT
TRBV27	TRBJ2-7	TRBD1	-	CASSSKGDRVSPYEQYF	TGTGCCAGCAGTTCCAAGGGAGACAGGGTTTCCCCCTACGAGCAGTACTTC
TRBV20-1	TRBJ1-4	-	-	CSATFPTATNEKLFF	TGCAGTGCTACCTTCCCGACAGCAACTAATGAAAAACTGTTTTTT
TRBV19	TRBJ1-2	-	-	CASSMSPAGHYGYTF	TGTGCCAGTAGTATGTCGCCAGCAGGCCACTATGGCTACACCTTC
TRBV7-3	TRBJ2-6	-	-	CASSKSGANVLTF	TGTGCCAGCAGCAAGTCTGGGGCCAACGTCCTGACTTTC
TRBV7-2	TRBJ2-7	-	-	CASSFETPYEQYF	TGTGCCAGCAGCTTTGAAACGCCCTACGAGCAGTACTTC
TRBV28	TRBJ1-1	-	-	CASSSLLSGLNTEAFF	TGTGCCAGCAGTTCACTCCTATCGGGACTGAACACTGAAGCTTTCTTT
TRBV6-2/TRBV6-3	TRBJ2-5	TRBD1	once	CASSYIRGRRETQYF	TGTGCCAGCAGTTACATCAGGGGGCGGAGGGAGACCCAGTACTTC